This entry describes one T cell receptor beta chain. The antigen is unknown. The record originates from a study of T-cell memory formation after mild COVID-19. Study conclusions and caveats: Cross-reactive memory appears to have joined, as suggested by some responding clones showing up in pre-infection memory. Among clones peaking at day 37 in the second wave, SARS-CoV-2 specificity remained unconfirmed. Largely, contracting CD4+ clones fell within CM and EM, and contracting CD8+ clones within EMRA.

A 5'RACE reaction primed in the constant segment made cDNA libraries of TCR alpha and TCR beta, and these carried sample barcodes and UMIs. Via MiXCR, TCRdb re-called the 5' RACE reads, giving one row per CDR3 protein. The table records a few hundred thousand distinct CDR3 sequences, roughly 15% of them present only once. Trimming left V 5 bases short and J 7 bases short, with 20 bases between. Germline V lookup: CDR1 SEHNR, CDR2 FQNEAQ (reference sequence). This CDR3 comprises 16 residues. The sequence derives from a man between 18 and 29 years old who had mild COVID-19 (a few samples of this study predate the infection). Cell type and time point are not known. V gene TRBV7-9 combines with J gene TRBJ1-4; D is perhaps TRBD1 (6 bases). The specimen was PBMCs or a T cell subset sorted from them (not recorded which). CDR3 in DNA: TGTGCCAGCAGCCGAGATCACCGGGGGGCTGGTGAAAAACTGTTTTTT. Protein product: CASSRDHRGAGEKLFF.